This passage covers 19 T cell receptor beta chains from one sample sequenced in a study of cytomegalovirus exposure and HLA in healthy donors. The PCR was carried out with 60 Vbeta primers and 13 Jbeta primers. Only in-frame clones appear in the TCRdb table, and some are missing; sequencing was by immunoSEQ multiplex PCR. Of around 150,000 clones listed, around 75% are singletons. Sequencing input: PBMCs. Receptor source: a man aged 18 to 30 in good health and CMV-seronegative.

This clone occurred a few times. This rearrangement joins TRBV4-3 to TRBJ2-1, with TRBD2 matching 7 bases. The CDR3 runs 16 residues. After removal of 1 base from V and 3 bases from J, the junction contained 6 bases not matched to a gene. Germline V CDR1 and CDR2: LGHNA, YSLEER. CDR3 nucleotides: TGCGCCAGCAGCCAAGGAGGGACTAAGCACTACAATGAGCAGTTCTTC. Translating gives CASSQGGTKHYNEQFF.

V gene TRBV15 combines with J gene TRBJ1-5, with a weak D call TRBD1 (5 bases). CDR1 and CDR2 (germline): LNHNV, YYDKDF (reference sequence). This CDR3 is 14 amino acids long. The V end lost 4 bases, the J end lost 2 bases, and 9 bases lay between the germline ends. The CDR3 reads CATSTRARNQPQHF. The CDR3 nucleotides read TGTGCCACCAGCACCAGGGCGCGCAATCAGCCCCAGCATTTT.

DNA for the CDR3: TGTGCCAGCAGCGAAGACAGGGGGGCACAGCCCCAGCATTTT. Its protein is CASSEDRGAQPQHF. The chain employs TRBV7-2 and TRBJ1-5; 9 nucleotides agree with TRBD1. V dropped 5 bases and J dropped 7; count of bases not matched to a gene: 6. The CDR3 is made up of 14 amino acids. Germline V gene lookup returns CDR1 SGHTA and CDR2 FQGNSA.

The rearrangement links TRBV7-7 to TRBJ1-1, with D possibly TRBD1 on 5 matching bases. Germline V gene data show CDR1 as SSHAT and CDR2 as FNYEAQ (reference sequence). CDR3 length: 14 residues. V shed 5 bases and J shed 4 bases, with 14 bases lying between them. The CDR3 DNA reads as TGTGCCAGCAGCGAACTCAGGGTGGGCACTGAAGCTTTCTTT. Its translation is CASSELRVGTEAFF.

A note on this clone: The same CDR3 arises from other DNA sequences in this sample as well. This chain links TRBV6-5 with TRBJ1-5; D may be TRBD1 (5 bases). The CDR3 consists of 13 residues. CDR1 and CDR2 (germline): MNHEY, SVGAGI. Between the trimmed V and J ends, which lost 2 bases and 6 bases, there was a span of 8 bases. The CDR3 protein is CASSYGRGQPQHF. DNA of the CDR3: TGTGCCAGCAGTTACGGGAGGGGTCAGCCCCAGCATTTT.

The V and J genes are TRBV15 and TRBJ1-1, with a weak D call TRBD1 (6 bases). Germline assignment: CDR1 LNHNV and CDR2 YYDKDF (reference sequence). The CDR3 runs to 13 residues. With 0 bases removed from V and 5 bases from J, the gap between germline ends came to 7 bases. The CDR3 region is CATSREGGTEAFF. The DNA of the CDR3 is TGTGCCACCAGCAGAGAAGGGGGAACTGAAGCTTTCTTT. The whole variable domain, remainder taken from reference TRBV15 and TRBJ1-1, is DAMVIQNPRYQVTQFGKPVTLSCSQTLNHNVMYWYQQKSSQAPKLLFHYYDKDFNNEADTPDNFQSRRPNTSFCFLDIRSPGLGDTAMYLCATSREGGTEAFFGQGTRLTVV.

This chain connects TRBV28 to TRBJ2-1; TRBD2 matches 7 bases. This CDR3 spans 12 amino acids. Germline CDR1 and CDR2: MDHEN and SYDVKM. With V trimmed by 5 bases and J by 9 bases, 4 bases remained unmatched. The DNA for the CDR3 is TGTGCCAGCAGTCCCCCTAGCGGTGAGCAGTTCTTC. Amino acids: CASSPPSGEQFF.

Only one count was recorded for this clone. The rearrangement uses TRBV5-4 and TRBJ2-5, with 7 bases that match TRBD2. J lost 0 bases, V lost 4 bases, and 6 bases had no gene match. The CDR3 covers 15 residues. Germline CDR1 is SGHNT and CDR2 is YYREEE (reference sequence). The CDR3 loop is CASSPAGTNQETQYF. The CDR3 DNA reads TGTGCCAGCAGCCCCGCGGGGACTAACCAAGAGACCCAGTACTTC. The full variable domain, its missing parts supplied by reference TRBV5-4 and TRBJ2-5, is ETGVTQSPTHLIKTRGQQVTLRCSSQSGHNTVSWYQQALGQGPQFIFQYYREEENGRGNFPPRFSGLQFPNYSSELNVNALELDDSALYLCASSPAGTNQETQYFGPGTRLLVL.

The V call is TRBV4-3, the J call TRBJ2-1; 7 bases map to TRBD2. The CDR3 spans 15 residues. V trimming: 3 bases; J trimming: 7 bases; junction bases outside the gene matches: 9. Looked up from germline, CDR1 is LGHNA and CDR2 is YSLEER. This chain's CDR3 is CASSQSLAEVNEQFF. In DNA form, the CDR3 reads TGCGCCAGCAGCCAGAGTCTAGCGGAGGTAAATGAGCAGTTCTTC.

The J gene is TRBJ1-4, the V gene TRBV5-1; 8 bases agree with TRBD1. The V segment lost 4 bases and the J segment 1 base; nucleotides outside the gene matches: 3. The CDR3 is 15 amino acids. Per the germline V gene, CDR1 is SGHRS and CDR2 is YFSETQ. The CDR3 DNA sequence: TGCGCCAGCAGCATCGACAGGGGAACTAATGAAAAACTGTTTTTT. Amino acid sequence: CASSIDRGTNEKLFF.

The gene calls are TRBV7-8 and TRBJ2-7; D perhaps matches TRBD2 (5 bases). Germline CDR1 SGHVS, CDR2 FQNEAQ. Trimming stripped 5 bases from V and 4 bases from J, with 9 bases between. The CDR3 covers 12 residues. In DNA, the CDR3 is TGTGCCAGCAGCGAAACTAGGTACGAGCAGTACTTC. Amino acid sequence: CASSETRYEQYF.

The chain joins TRBV5-6 to TRBJ2-7; the match to TRBD2 covers 13 bases. V was pared by 5 bases and J by 5 bases, with 4 bases of the junction left unmatched. Per the germline V gene, CDR1 is SGHDT and CDR2 is YYEEEE. The CDR3 is made up of 14 amino acids. In DNA, the CDR3 is TGTGCCAGCAGTTTCGGGACTAGCGGGGACGAGCAGTACTTC. Translation: CASSFGTSGDEQYF.

The chain links TRBV29-1 to TRBJ2-7; D possibly corresponds to TRBD2 (5 bases). The V and J ends lost 7 bases and 3 bases respectively, with 13 bases between them. Germline V lookup: CDR1 SQVTM, CDR2 ANQGSEA. CDR3 length: 12 residues. CDR3 sequence: CSGGEARYEQYF. The CDR3 DNA is TGCAGCGGGGGAGAGGCCCGCTACGAGCAGTACTTC.

The chain has TRBV9 and TRBJ2-2; D call uncertain. The V gene lost 0 bases and the J gene lost 5 bases, with 5 bases spanning the gap. The CDR3 sequence is 13 residues long. Looked up from germline, CDR1 is SGDLS and CDR2 is YYNGEE. The CDR3 DNA reads as TGTGCCAGCAGCGTAGCTACGACCGGGGAGCTGTTTTTT. It codes for CASSVATTGELFF.

The CDR3 reads CASSRTGTGINQPQHF. For the CDR3, the DNA is TGTGCCAGCAGCAGGACCGGGACAGGGATAAACCAGCCCCAGCATTTT. This rearrangement joins TRBV5-8 to TRBJ1-5; 9 nucleotides align to TRBD1. The CDR3 is 16 amino acids. Germline V gives CDR1 SGHTS, CDR2 YDEGEE. Trimming at V came to 4 bases and at J to 7 bases, leaving 12 bases not matched to a gene.

The chain combines TRBV9 with TRBJ1-1; D remains ambiguous. Between the trimmed V and J ends, which lost 3 bases and 3 bases, there was a span of 12 bases. The CDR3 runs to 14 residues. Per germline, CDR1 SGDLS and CDR2 YYNGEE. This chain's CDR3 is CASSAPPRDTEAFF. The CDR3 region has the DNA TGTGCCAGCAGCGCCCCCCCACGAGACACTGAAGCTTTCTTT.

The chain employs TRBV27 and TRBJ2-1; TRBD2 matches 9 bases. The CDR3 contains 15 residues. Germline V CDR1 and CDR2: MNHEY, SMNVEV (reference sequence). With V trimmed by 2 bases and J by 3 bases, 2 bases remained unmatched. The CDR3 nucleotides read TGTGCCAGCAGTTTAATAGCGGGAGTCTACAATGAGCAGTTCTTC. This translates into CASSLIAGVYNEQFF.

The chain links TRBV12-5 to TRBJ2-2; TRBD1 is a possible D gene (6 bases). The V gene's germline CDR1 is LGHNT and CDR2 FRNRAP. CDR3 length: 14 residues. V was cut by 6 bases and J by 8 bases, with 16 bases left in between. The CDR3 sequence is CASGAGAGEGELFF. CDR3 coding DNA: TGTGCTAGTGGGGCCGGGGCAGGGGAAGGGGAGCTGTTTTTT. The full variable domain, rest sourced from reference TRBV12-5 and TRBJ2-2, is DARVTQTPRHKVTEMGQEVTMRCQPILGHNTVFWYRQTMMQGLELLAYFRNRAPLDDSGMPKDRFSAEMPDATLATLKIQPSEPRDSAVYFCASGAGAGEGELFFGEGSRLTVL.

J is TRBJ2-7 and V is TRBV18; maybe TRBD1 (6 bases). CDR1 KGHSH and CDR2 LQKENI come from the germline V gene. V was pared by 6 bases and J by 5 bases, with 17 bases between. The CDR3 is 14 residues long. CDR3 DNA: TGTGCCAGCTCCCCCCAGGGGCAGGCGGACGAGCAGTACTTC. Its translation is CASSPQGQADEQYF. The complete variable domain, with remaining parts taken from reference TRBV18 and TRBJ2-7, reads NAGVMQNPRHLVRRRGQEARLRCSPMKGHSHVYWYRQLPEEGLKFMVYLQKENIIDESGMPKERFSAEFPKEGPSILRIQQVVRGDSAAYFCASSPQGQADEQYFGPGTRLTVT.